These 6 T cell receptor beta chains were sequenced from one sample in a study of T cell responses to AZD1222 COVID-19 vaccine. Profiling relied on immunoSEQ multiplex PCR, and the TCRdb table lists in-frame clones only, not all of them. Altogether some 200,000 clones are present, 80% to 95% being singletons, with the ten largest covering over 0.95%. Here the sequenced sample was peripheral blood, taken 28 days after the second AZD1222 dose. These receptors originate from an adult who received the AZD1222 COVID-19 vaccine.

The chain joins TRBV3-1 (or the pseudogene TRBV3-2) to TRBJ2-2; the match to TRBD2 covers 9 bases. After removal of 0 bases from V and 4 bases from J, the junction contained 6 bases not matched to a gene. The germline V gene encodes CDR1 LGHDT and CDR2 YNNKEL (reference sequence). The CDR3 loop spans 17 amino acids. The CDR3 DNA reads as TGTGCCAGCAGCCAAGATCCCGGGACTAGCCTCACCGGGGAGCTGTTTTTT. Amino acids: CASSQDPGTSLTGELFF.

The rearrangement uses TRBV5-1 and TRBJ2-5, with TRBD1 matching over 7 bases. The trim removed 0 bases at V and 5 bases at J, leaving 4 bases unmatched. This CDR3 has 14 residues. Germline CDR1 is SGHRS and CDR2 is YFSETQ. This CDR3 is CASSLGQGRETQYF. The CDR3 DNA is TGCGCCAGCAGCTTGGGACAGGGACGGGAGACCCAGTACTTC.

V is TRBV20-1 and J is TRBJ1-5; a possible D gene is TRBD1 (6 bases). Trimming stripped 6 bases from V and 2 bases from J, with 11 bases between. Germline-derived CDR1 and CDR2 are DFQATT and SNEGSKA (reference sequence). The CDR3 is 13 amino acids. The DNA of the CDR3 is TGCAGTGCGAGTAGACAGGGCAATCAGCCCCAGCATTTT. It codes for CSASRQGNQPQHF.

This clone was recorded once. CDR3 protein: CASSFQNQPQHF. CDR3 DNA: TGTGCCAGCAGTTTTCAGAATCAGCCCCAGCATTTT. V is TRBV12-3 or TRBV12-4 and J is TRBJ1-5; D gene unclear. Trimming removed 3 bases at V and 4 bases at J, with 4 bases between. The CDR3 has 12 amino acids.

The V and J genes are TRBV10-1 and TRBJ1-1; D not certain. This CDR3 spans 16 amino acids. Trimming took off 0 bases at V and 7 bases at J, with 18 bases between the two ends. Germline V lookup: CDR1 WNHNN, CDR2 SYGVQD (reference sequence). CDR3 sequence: CASSESRRGRKVEAFF. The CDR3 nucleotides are TGCGCCAGCAGTGAGTCGAGGAGAGGCAGGAAGGTTGAAGCTTTCTTT.

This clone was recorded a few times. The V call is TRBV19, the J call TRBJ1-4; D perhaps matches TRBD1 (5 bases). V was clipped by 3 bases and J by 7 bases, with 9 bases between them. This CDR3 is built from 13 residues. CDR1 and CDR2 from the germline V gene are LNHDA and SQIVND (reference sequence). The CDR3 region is CASSMGVVEKLFF. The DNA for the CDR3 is TGTGCCAGTAGTATGGGGGTCGTTGAAAAACTGTTTTTT.